This TCR beta chain was identified during a study of T cell clusters in autoimmune cytopenias. Study-level background: A median age of almost 60 years and mean of around 51 years characterized healthy donor controls.

About 37,500 genome equivalents of blood DNA were amplified for TRB. This CDR3 has 14 amino acids. The germline CDR1 and CDR2 sequences are LNHDA and SQIVND (reference sequence). In terms of frequency, this clonotype is medium-sized (0.01 to 0.1%). One tube held mixed TRB-A and TRB-B primer pools for touch-down PCR. TCRdb re-called the multiplex PCR reads; every CDR3 protein appears as one record, without DNA. The sample's table shows 3,500 to 5,000 distinct CDR3 sequences. These same records also appear under a second study, on T cell repertoires in aging, cancer and after chemotherapy. That work contributes: Six age groups, ranging from 30 or younger to 70 or older, included the donors. In cancer patients, declining TCR diversity with age involved lost richness and lost evenness.

This clonotype was sampled from a human donor in good health. This chain joins TRBV19 and TRBJ2-7; the D call of TRBD2 rests on TCRdb alone, since no DNA is present to check it. The sample taken for sequencing was peripheral blood. The CDR3 sequence: CASSIPGRAFEQYF.